A single sample gave rise to the 2 T cell receptor beta chains below, sequenced in a study of cytomegalovirus exposure and HLA in healthy donors (dated by TCRdb to about 2017). To prepare the library, the immunoSEQ multiplex PCR assay was applied. The multiplex PCR relied on a mix of 60 forward primers for TCR Vbeta segments and 13 reverse primers for TCR Jbeta segments. Drawn from immuneACCESS, this table holds only the in-frame rearrangements with V and J called that TCRdb kept. Clones are partly lost; checked studies trace under half to an unresolved V gene and leave the rest unexplained. The sample table holds about 140,000 clones, of which around 90% were seen once. Roughly 0.53% of the sample comes from the top ten. The sample comprised PBMCs. Source of these receptors: a woman in her forties in good health and CMV-seronegative.

V usage is TRBV2 and J usage is TRBJ2-1; 10 bases line up with TRBD2. Trimming cost V 3 bases and J 5 bases; bases outside gene matches: 10. Germline values: CDR1 SNHLY, CDR2 FYNNEI. The CDR3 consists of 17 residues. CDR3 region: CASSEELLAGVDNEQFF. The CDR3 coding sequence is TGTGCCAGCAGTGAGGAGTTGCTAGCGGGGGTAGACAATGAGCAGTTCTTC. The whole variable domain, remainder taken from reference TRBV2 and TRBJ2-1, is EPEVTQTPSHQVTQMGQEVILRCVPISNHLYFYWYRQILGQKVEFLVSFYNNEISEKSEIFDDQFSVERPDGSNFTLKIRSTKLEDSAMYFCASSEELLAGVDNEQFFGPGTRLTVL.

J is TRBJ1-4 and V is TRBV19; 10 bases align to TRBD1. V gave up 5 bases and J gave up 6 bases; unmatched junction bases: 6. Germline CDR1 and CDR2: LNHDA and SQIVND (reference sequence). The CDR3 runs 15 residues. CDR3 nucleotide sequence: TGTGCCAGTAGTGCCAGACAGGGGGCAGATGAAAAACTGTTTTTT. The encoded protein is CASSARQGADEKLFF.